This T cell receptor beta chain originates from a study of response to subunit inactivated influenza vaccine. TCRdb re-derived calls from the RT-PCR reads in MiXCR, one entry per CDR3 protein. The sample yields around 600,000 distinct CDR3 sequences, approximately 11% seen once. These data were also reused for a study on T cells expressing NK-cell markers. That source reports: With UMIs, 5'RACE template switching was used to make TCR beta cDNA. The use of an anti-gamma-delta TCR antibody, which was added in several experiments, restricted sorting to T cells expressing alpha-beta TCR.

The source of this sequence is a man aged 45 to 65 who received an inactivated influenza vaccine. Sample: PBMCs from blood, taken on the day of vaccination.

The CDR3 spells CASSLARRRNSYEQYF. DNA of the CDR3: TGTGCCAGCAGCTTAGCGCGGCGGCGTAATTCCTACGAGCAGTACTTC. The J gene is TRBJ2-7, the V gene TRBV7-2; D is ambiguous. Trimming took 0 bases from V and 1 from J, leaving 13 bases between them. From germline, CDR1 is SGHTA and CDR2 FQGNSA. This CDR3 contains 16 residues.